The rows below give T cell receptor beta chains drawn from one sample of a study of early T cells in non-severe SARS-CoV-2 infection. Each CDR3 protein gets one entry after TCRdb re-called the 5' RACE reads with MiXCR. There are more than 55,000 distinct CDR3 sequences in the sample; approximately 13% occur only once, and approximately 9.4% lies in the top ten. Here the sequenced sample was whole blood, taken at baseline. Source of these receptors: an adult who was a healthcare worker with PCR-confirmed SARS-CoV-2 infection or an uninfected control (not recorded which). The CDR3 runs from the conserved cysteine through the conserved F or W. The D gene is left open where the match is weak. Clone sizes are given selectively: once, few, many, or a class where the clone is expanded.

TGCAGTGCTAGAGATTGGACAGTAGGTAGGGAAAAACTGTTTTTT | CSARDWTVGREKLFF | TRBV20-1 | few | NA | TRBJ1-4
TGTGCCATCAGTGAGACGGGACTAGCGGTTTCCTACAATGAGCAGTTCTTC | CAISETGLAVSYNEQFF | TRBV10-3 | few | TRBD2 | TRBJ2-1
TGTGCCATCAGTGGACAGGTACAGGGGTACGAGCAGTACTTC | CAISGQVQGYEQYF | TRBV10-3 | NA | TRBD1 | TRBJ2-7
TGTGCCAGCAACGCCCCGGGACAGGGAGACGGCTACACCTTC | CASNAPGQGDGYTF | TRBV28 | few | TRBD1 | TRBJ1-2
TGTGCCAGCAGTTACATACAGGGGCGAGAGCAGTTCTTC | CASSYIQGREQFF | TRBV6-6 | NA | TRBD1 | TRBJ2-1
TGTGCCAGCAGTTACTCCCCTTCAGGGGTAGAGGGCTACACCTTC | CASSYSPSGVEGYTF | TRBV6-5 | NA | NA | TRBJ1-2
TGCGCCAGCAGCCGAGCAGGGGGCTCCTACGAGCAGTACTTC | CASSRAGGSYEQYF | TRBV4-1 | NA | TRBD1 | TRBJ2-7
TGCGCCAGCAGCCAAGTGGGGGCCTTTAATGAAAAACTGTTTTTT | CASSQVGAFNEKLFF | TRBV4-3 | NA | NA | TRBJ1-4
TGTGCCAGCAGCTTCGCCGGGACTAGTGGGACTGAGCAGTTCTTC | CASSFAGTSGTEQFF | TRBV7-3 | NA | TRBD2 | TRBJ2-1
TGTGCCAGTAGTTTGACAGGGCGGATCCCCTACAATGAGCAGTTCTTC | CASSLTGRIPYNEQFF | TRBV19 | many | TRBD1 | TRBJ2-1
TGTGCCAGTAGTATTTCCGCCCGGTGGGGACAGGGGGGAACCGGGGAGCTGTTTTTT | CASSISARWGQGGTGELFF | TRBV19 | many | TRBD1 | TRBJ2-2
TGCGCCAGCAGCTCCAACGCCGGGTCCTGGGTGAACACTGAAGCTTTCTTT | CASSSNAGSWVNTEAFF | TRBV5-1 | once | NA | TRBJ1-1
TGTGCCAGCAGCTTAGGTAGCGGGGGTCTCTACGAGCAGTACTTC | CASSLGSGGLYEQYF | TRBV11-2 | NA | TRBD2 | TRBJ2-7
TGTGCCAGCAGCGTAGAGGTCAATCAGCCCCAGCATTTT | CASSVEVNQPQHF | TRBV9 | many | NA | TRBJ1-5
TGTGCTAGTGGTTCTAGATTCACCGACAGGCGTGGGGAGCTGTTTTTT | CASGSRFTDRRGELFF | TRBV12-5 | NA | NA | TRBJ2-2
TGCAGCGCCGGACTGACCTACGAGCAGTACTTC | CSAGLTYEQYF | TRBV29-1 | few | NA | TRBJ2-7
TGTGCCAGCAGCAAAATCCGTGAGAAAGATGGCTACACCTTC | CASSKIREKDGYTF | TRBV21-1 | few | NA | TRBJ1-2
TGTGCCAGCGTGTCGGGGGGTTCAGAAGTTGGCTACACCTTC | CASVSGGSEVGYTF | TRBV19 | NA | NA | TRBJ1-2